The 20 T cell receptor beta chains below come from one sample, sequenced in a study of early T cells in non-severe SARS-CoV-2 infection. TCRdb re-called the 5' RACE reads with MiXCR, one entry per CDR3 protein. The table lists more than 50,000 distinct CDR3 sequences, about 16% of them singletons. The input for sequencing was whole blood, taken at baseline. The receptor set was obtained from an adult who was a healthcare worker with PCR-confirmed SARS-CoV-2 infection or an uninfected control (not recorded which).

The chain recombines TRBV12-3 or TRBV12-4 with TRBJ2-7; 10 positions match TRBD2. The CDR3 consists of 13 residues. The trim removed 5 bases at V and 10 bases at J, leaving 8 bases unmatched. The DNA for the CDR3 is TGTGCCAGCAGTACGCCTAGCGGGAGTCGTCAGTACTTC. Encoded protein: CASSTPSGSRQYF.

This chain uses TRBV10-3 with TRBJ1-4; tentatively, D is TRBD1 (5 bases). Trimming took off 6 bases at V and 8 bases at J, with 10 bases between the two ends. The CDR3 is 12 amino acids. CDR1 ENHRY and CDR2 SYGVKD come from the germline V gene. CDR3 region: CAISREGEKLFF. CDR3 coding DNA: TGTGCCATCAGCAGGGAAGGGGAAAAACTGTTTTTT.

The table lists this clonotype with a few counts. This chain uses TRBV5-1 with TRBJ2-7, with 10 bases identical to TRBD1. This CDR3 has 13 residues. CDR1 SGHRS and CDR2 YFSETQ come from the germline V gene. After removal of 4 bases from V and 7 bases from J, the junction contained 5 bases not matched to a gene. The CDR3 spells CASSPRTGGEQYF. The DNA for the CDR3 is TGCGCCAGCAGCCCCCGGACAGGGGGTGAGCAGTACTTC.

This clonotype was seen a few times. This rearrangement joins TRBV7-8 to TRBJ1-3, with TRBD1 as a possible D gene (5 bases). The CDR3 runs to 14 residues. CDR1 and CDR2 from the germline V gene are SGHVS and FQNEAQ. V was pared by 1 base and J by 8 bases, with 12 bases between. CDR3: CASSLDGRAYTIYF. The CDR3 nucleotides read TGTGCCAGCAGCTTAGATGGCAGGGCATACACCATATATTTT.

CDR3 amino acids: CASTGGVYNEQFF. The CDR3 region has the DNA TGTGCCAGCACCGGCGGTGTTTACAATGAGCAGTTCTTC. The chain employs TRBV9 and TRBJ2-1; D not certain. CDR3 size: 13 residues. The germline V and J ends were trimmed by 6 bases and 4 bases, with 11 bases remaining between them. Germline loops: CDR1 SGDLS, CDR2 YYNGEE.

Only a few counts were recorded for this clonotype. The chain is built from TRBV3-1 and TRBJ2-4; D not resolved. The V end was cut by 3 bases, the J end by 0 bases, with 9 bases between. This CDR3 has 15 amino acids. Per the germline V gene, CDR1 is LGHDT and CDR2 is YNNKEL (reference sequence). CDR3 residues: CASSQRELAKNIQYF. CDR3 in DNA: TGTGCCAGCAGCCAGAGAGAACTAGCCAAAAACATTCAGTACTTC.

The chain couples TRBV12-3 or TRBV12-4 to TRBJ2-4; possible D gene TRBD1, 6 bases. The CDR3 is 16 residues long. Trimming stripped 4 bases from V and 3 bases from J, with 16 bases between. Here the CDR3 DNA reads TGTGCCAGCAGTTCCGTCCCGTTAGGGGGCAAAAACATTCAGTACTTC. Its protein product is CASSSVPLGGKNIQYF.

This clonotype was counted between two and nine times. V gene TRBV29-1 combines with J gene TRBJ2-2, with 10 bases matching TRBD1. The CDR3 has 15 amino acids. In germline, CDR1 is SQVTM, CDR2 ANQGSEA. V lost 5 bases, J lost 7 bases, and 10 bases stayed unmatched. CDR3 amino acids: CSVRRGQGIDGELFF. In DNA form, the CDR3 reads TGCAGCGTTAGAAGGGGACAGGGGATTGACGGGGAGCTGTTTTTT.

This chain connects TRBV27 to TRBJ1-1; D remains ambiguous. V lost 4 bases, J lost 5 bases, and 8 bases lay in between. CDR3 size: 12 residues. CDR1 is MNHEY and CDR2 is SMNVEV in the germline V gene (reference sequence). The CDR3 nucleotides are TGTGCCAGCAGTTCCCCCCGAACTGAAGCTTTCTTT. Its protein product is CASSSPRTEAFF.

This clonotype was counted only a few times. The chain has TRBV5-5 and TRBJ2-5; possible D gene TRBD1, 7 bases. With 8 bases removed from V and 5 bases from J, the gap between germline ends came to 16 bases. In germline, CDR1 is SGHKS, CDR2 YYEKEE (reference sequence). The CDR3 is 13 amino acids. CDR3 nucleotides: TGTGCCAGTGGCAGGGGGACTGGGGAGACCCAGTACTTC. This gives the protein CASGRGTGETQYF. Full variable domain (rest looked up from reference TRBV5-5 and TRBJ2-5): DAGVTQSPTHLIKTRGQQVTLRCSPISGHKSVSWYQQVLGQGPQFIFQYYEKEERGRGNFPDRFSARQFPNYSSELNVNALLLGDSALYLCASGRGTGETQYFGPGTRLLVL.

This clonotype was picked up a small number of times. The chain is built from TRBV20-1 and TRBJ1-2; 11 bases align to TRBD1. The CDR3 contains 14 residues. Germline CDR1 is DFQATT and CDR2 is SNEGSKA (reference sequence). After removal of 8 bases from V and 3 bases from J, the junction contained 8 bases not matched to a gene. The CDR3 DNA is TGCAGTAAGCTCGGGACAGGGGGTCACTATGGCTACACCTTC. Translated: CSKLGTGGHYGYTF.

The V and J genes are TRBV5-1 and TRBJ2-4; 7 nucleotides agree with TRBD1. The germline V gene encodes CDR1 SGHRS and CDR2 YFSETQ. The CDR3 sequence is 14 residues long. V lost 0 bases and J lost 4; bases outside the gene matches: 1. The CDR3 loop reads CASSLGQGKNIQYF. CDR3 coding DNA: TGCGCCAGCAGCTTGGGACAGGGAAAAAACATTCAGTACTTC.

This clonotype has at least ten counts. CDR3 protein: CAIRADRGSGSYNSPLHF. In nucleotides, the CDR3 is TGTGCCATCAGGGCTGACAGAGGTTCGGGCTCCTATAATTCACCCCTCCACTTT. The rearrangement uses TRBV10-3 and TRBJ1-6; the D gene is possibly TRBD1 (5 bases). Trimming took 6 bases from V and 0 from J, leaving 18 bases between them. The CDR3 has 18 residues. Germline V lookup: CDR1 ENHRY, CDR2 SYGVKD.

This clonotype was counted many times. This rearrangement joins TRBV18 to TRBJ1-5; no clear D. Between the trimmed V and J ends, which lost 1 base and 4 bases, there was a span of 11 bases. Germline-derived CDR1 and CDR2 are KGHSH and LQKENI. There are 15 residues in the CDR3. The CDR3 nucleotides read TGTGCCAGCTCACCACAAGACATCGGTAATCAGCCCCAGCATTTT. This sequence encodes CASSPQDIGNQPQHF.

This clonotype was observed a few times. The chain joins TRBV19 to TRBJ2-2; 7 bases match TRBD1. The CDR3 length is 14 residues. Trimming cost V 10 bases and J 5 bases; bases outside gene matches: 10. Germline CDR1 is LNHDA and CDR2 is SQIVND (reference sequence). CDR3 protein: CATQTGSGTGELFF. CDR3 nucleotide sequence: TGTGCCACCCAGACAGGGAGTGGGACCGGGGAGCTGTTTTTT.

The J gene is TRBJ2-5, the V gene TRBV12-3 or TRBV12-4; 8 bases fit TRBD2. V dropped 2 bases and J dropped 9; count of bases not matched to a gene: 5. This CDR3 is 13 amino acids long. CDR3 nucleotides: TGTGCCAGCAGTTTATCGGAGCGGGGGCCCCAGTACTTC. It specifies CASSLSERGPQYF.

This clonotype was detected only a few times. This rearrangement joins TRBV7-9 to TRBJ2-3; D is unclear. V gave up 8 bases and J gave up 2 bases, with 23 bases separating them. From germline, CDR1 is SEHNR and CDR2 FQNEAQ (reference sequence). The CDR3 is made up of 17 amino acids. The CDR3 DNA is TGTGCCAGCCAGCAGCTTCCCAGCATGCACTTCACAGATACGCAGTATTTT. The encoded protein is CASQQLPSMHFTDTQYF.

This sequence joins TRBV5-1 and TRBJ1-1, with D unclear. Germline V CDR1 and CDR2: SGHRS, YFSETQ. There are 13 residues in the CDR3. V was cut by 4 bases and J by 3 bases, with 10 bases left in between. CDR3 residues: CASSPDQYTEAFF. CDR3 coding DNA: TGCGCCAGCAGCCCAGACCAGTACACTGAAGCTTTCTTT.

This clonotype was counted only a few times. The V and J genes are TRBV18 and TRBJ2-7, with 7 bases aligning to TRBD1. The CDR3 totals 12 residues. V dropped 4 bases and J dropped 5; count of bases not matched to a gene: 2. Germline CDR1 is KGHSH and CDR2 is LQKENI. The CDR3 DNA is TGTGCCAGCTCACGAACAGGGGACGAGCAGTACTTC. Translated, it gives CASSRTGDEQYF. Full variable domain (outside the CDR3, taken from reference TRBV18 and TRBJ2-7): NAGVMQNPRHLVRRRGQEARLRCSPMKGHSHVYWYRQLPEEGLKFMVYLQKENIIDESGMPKERFSAEFPKEGPSILRIQQVVRGDSAAYFCASSRTGDEQYFGPGTRLTVT.

The gene calls are TRBV3-1 and TRBJ2-5; D possibly corresponds to TRBD1 (8 bases). The germline V gene encodes CDR1 LGHDT and CDR2 YNNKEL (reference sequence). V was shortened by 2 bases and J by 5 bases, with 18 bases between the two germline ends. This CDR3 region has 16 residues. Here the CDR3 DNA reads TGTGCCAGCAGCCAAAACGGACAGGGAGGGTGGGAGACCCAGTACTTC. Translated, it gives CASSQNGQGGWETQYF.